This T cell receptor beta chain was profiled in a study of cytomegalovirus exposure and HLA in healthy donors. Study-level information: Both the 120 validation repertoires and the 600 to 750 first-cohort repertoires used the same platform, as reported by a later analysis.

A word on this clone: Its antigen is as yet unknown.

The data were produced by immunoSEQ multiplex PCR, yet TCRdb's version contains in-frame clones alone and is incomplete. The sample has 110,000 to 150,000 clones; 94% are singletons. Findings and limits, study-wide: Cytomegalovirus-associated status was assigned to some 160 TCR beta chains.

Germline V gene sequence: CDR1 LNHNV, CDR2 YYDKDF (reference sequence). The V end was cut by 5 bases, the J end by 3 bases, with 23 bases between. The CDR3 contains 17 residues. The source material was PBMCs. This sequence was found in a man between 18 and 35 years old in good health and CMV-seropositive. This sequence joins TRBV15 and TRBJ2-7; D gene unclear. CDR3 protein: CATSPDAQAGTNYEQYF. The DNA of the CDR3 is TGTGCCACCAGCCCTGACGCCCAGGCCGGAACGAACTACGAGCAGTACTTC.